This TCR beta chain was sequenced in a study of T cell responses to AZD1222 COVID-19 vaccine. The overall study: Both about-4-week and about-12-week second-dose recipients were combined.

As to this clone: The antigen is undetermined.

The CDR3 covers 14 residues. Per germline, CDR1 SGHRS and CDR2 YFSETQ. Trimming stripped 0 bases from V and 1 base from J, with 7 bases between. Sequencing used immunoSEQ multiplex PCR; TCRdb keeps in-frame clones, though not all of them. Of about 110,000 clones in the sample, about 89% were seen once. Regarding the study as a whole: At baseline, seropositivity was found in only six or seven AZD1222 recipients.

This sample comprised peripheral blood, obtained on day 0 of AZD1222 vaccination. The TCR was taken from an adult in good health. The rearrangement uses TRBV5-1 and TRBJ1-1, with D uncertain. The CDR3 reads CASSLATANTEAFF. DNA for the CDR3: TGCGCCAGCAGCTTGGCCACTGCGAACACTGAAGCTTTCTTT.